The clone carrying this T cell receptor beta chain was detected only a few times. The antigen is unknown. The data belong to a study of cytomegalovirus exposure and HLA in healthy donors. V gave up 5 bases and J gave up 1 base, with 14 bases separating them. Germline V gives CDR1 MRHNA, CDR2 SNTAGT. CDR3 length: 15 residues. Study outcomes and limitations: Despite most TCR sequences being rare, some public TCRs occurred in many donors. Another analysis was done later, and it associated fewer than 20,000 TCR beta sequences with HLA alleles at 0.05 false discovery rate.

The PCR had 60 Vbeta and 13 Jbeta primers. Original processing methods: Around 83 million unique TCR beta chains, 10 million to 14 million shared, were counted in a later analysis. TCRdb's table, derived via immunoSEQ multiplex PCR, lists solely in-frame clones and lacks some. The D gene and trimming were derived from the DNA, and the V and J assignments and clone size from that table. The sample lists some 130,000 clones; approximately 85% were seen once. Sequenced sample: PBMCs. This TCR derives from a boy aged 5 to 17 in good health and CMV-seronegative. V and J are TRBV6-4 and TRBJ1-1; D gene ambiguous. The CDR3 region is CASSKTGLANTEAFF. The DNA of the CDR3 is TGTGCCAGCAGTAAGACCGGACTGGCGAACACTGAAGCTTTCTTT.